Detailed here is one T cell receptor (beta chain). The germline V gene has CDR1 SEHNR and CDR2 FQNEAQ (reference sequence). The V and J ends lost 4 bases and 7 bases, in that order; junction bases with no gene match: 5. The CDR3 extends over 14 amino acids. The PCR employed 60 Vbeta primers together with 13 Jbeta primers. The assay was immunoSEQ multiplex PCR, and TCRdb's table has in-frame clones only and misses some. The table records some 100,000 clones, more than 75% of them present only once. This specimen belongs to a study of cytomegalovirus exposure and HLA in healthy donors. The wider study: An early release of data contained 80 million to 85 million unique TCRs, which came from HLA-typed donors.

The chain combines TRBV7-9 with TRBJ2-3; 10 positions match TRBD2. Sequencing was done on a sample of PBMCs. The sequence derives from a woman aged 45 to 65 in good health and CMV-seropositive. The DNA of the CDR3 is TGTGCCAGCAGCTCACTAGCGGGGAAAAATACGCAGTATTTT. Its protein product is CASSSLAGKNTQYF.